This entry lists 6 T cell receptor beta chains sequenced from one sample in a study of post-analysis software for immune sequencing data. Study-wide results and limits: Patients had higher frequencies than controls of a few TRBV segments, including TRBV5-6, TRBV5-1 and TRBV20-1.

TCR beta cDNA libraries included unique molecular identifiers. TCRdb ran MiXCR on the PCR reads and lists one entry per CDR3 protein. The table has around 710,000 distinct CDR3 sequences, about 43% seen once. The antigens of these receptors remain unknown. Material: blood. All receptors derive from a girl aged 10 to 17 with multiple sclerosis.

In nucleotides, the CDR3 is TGTGCCAGCAGCCAAGATATACGGTCTAACTATGGCTACACCTTC. It codes for CASSQDIRSNYGYTF. The gene calls are TRBV3-1 and TRBJ1-2; D not resolved. The CDR3 spans 15 residues. The germline gives CDR1 LGHDT, CDR2 YNNKEL (reference sequence). Between the trimmed V and J ends, which lost 0 bases and 0 bases, there was a span of 8 bases.

This clonotype was seen many times. In nucleotides, the CDR3 is TGCAGCGTTGACGGAAACCTGAATGAGCAGTTCTTC. Translating it yields CSVDGNLNEQFF. The chain joins TRBV29-1 to TRBJ2-1; D is unclear. V shed 3 bases and J shed 7 bases, with 10 bases lying between them. Per germline, CDR1 SQVTM and CDR2 ANQGSEA. This CDR3 region has 12 residues.

This clonotype was seen ten or more times. The chain is built from TRBV7-2 and TRBJ1-4; the match to TRBD1 covers 7 bases. CDR3 size: 15 residues. Germline V gene sequence: CDR1 SGHTA, CDR2 FQGNSA. J lost 6 bases, V lost 0 bases, and 4 bases had no gene match. CDR3 loop: CASSLASQGYEKLFF. The CDR3 region has the DNA TGTGCCAGCAGCTTAGCTTCACAGGGGTATGAAAAACTGTTTTTT.

The table lists this clonotype with a few counts. This chain connects TRBV7-2 to TRBJ2-7, with TRBD2 as a possible D gene (5 bases). The germline V gene encodes CDR1 SGHTA and CDR2 FQGNSA. The germline V and J ends were trimmed by 5 bases and 6 bases, with 14 bases remaining between them. The CDR3 runs to 13 residues. For the CDR3, the DNA is TGTGCCAGCAGCCTCATACCGGGGAGCGAGCAGTACTTC. Its translation: CASSLIPGSEQYF.

The chain couples TRBV4-2 to TRBJ1-4; a weak D match, TRBD1 (6 bases). This CDR3 region has 14 residues. In germline, CDR1 is LGHNA, CDR2 YNFKEQ. The germline V and J ends were trimmed by 4 bases and 6 bases, with 12 bases remaining between them. The CDR3: CASSRTGTYEKLFF. The CDR3 nucleotides are TGTGCCAGCAGCCGAACAGGGACCTATGAAAAACTGTTTTTT.

This clonotype came up a few times. This CDR3 is CASSPQRPTSTQETQYF. CDR3 coding DNA: TGTGCCAGCTCACCCCAACGCCCGACTAGCACACAAGAGACCCAGTACTTC. The chain is built from TRBV18 and TRBJ2-5, with 7 nucleotides matching TRBD2. V shed 3 bases and J 2 bases; nucleotides not matched to a gene: 12. The CDR3 extends over 17 amino acids. CDR1 is KGHSH, CDR2 LQKENI, per germline.